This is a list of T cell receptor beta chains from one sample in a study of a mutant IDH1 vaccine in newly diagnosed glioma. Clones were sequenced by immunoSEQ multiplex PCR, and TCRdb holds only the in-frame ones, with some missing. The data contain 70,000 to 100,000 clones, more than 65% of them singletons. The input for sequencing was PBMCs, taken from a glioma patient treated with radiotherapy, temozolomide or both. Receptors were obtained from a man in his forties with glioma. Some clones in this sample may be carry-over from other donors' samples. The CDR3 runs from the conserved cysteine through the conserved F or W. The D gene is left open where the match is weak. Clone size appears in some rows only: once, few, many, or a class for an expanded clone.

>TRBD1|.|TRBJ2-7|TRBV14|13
CASSRDRDHEQYF
TGTGCCAGCAGCCGGGACAGGGACCACGAGCAGTACTTC
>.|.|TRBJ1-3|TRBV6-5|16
CASSYTDLGAGNTIYF
TGTGCCAGCAGTTACACTGACCTAGGCGCTGGAAACACCATATATTTT
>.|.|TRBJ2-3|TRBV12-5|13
CASGLRSTDTQYF
TGTGCTAGTGGTTTGAGGAGCACAGATACGCAGTATTTT
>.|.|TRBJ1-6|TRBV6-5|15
CASRAPGSGNSPLHF
TGTGCCAGCAGGGCGCCTGGTTCCGGGAATTCACCCCTCCACTTT
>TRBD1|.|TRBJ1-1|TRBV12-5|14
CASAPQGAGTEAFF
TGTGCTAGTGCCCCACAGGGGGCCGGCACTGAAGCTTTCTTT
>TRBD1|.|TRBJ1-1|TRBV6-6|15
CASKRDRNMNTEAFF
TGTGCCAGCAAAAGGGACAGAAACATGAACACTGAAGCTTTCTTT
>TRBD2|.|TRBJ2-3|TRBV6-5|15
CASSRLAGAGDTQYF
TGTGCCAGCAGTCGACTAGCGGGGGCCGGGGATACGCAGTATTTT
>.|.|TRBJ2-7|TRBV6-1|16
CASSDPQGFADYEQYF
TGTGCCAGCAGTGATCCCCAGGGGTTCGCGGACTACGAGCAGTACTTC
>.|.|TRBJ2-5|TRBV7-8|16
CASSFYTSRAQETQYF
TGTGCCAGCAGCTTCTACACCTCCAGGGCCCAAGAGACCCAGTACTTC
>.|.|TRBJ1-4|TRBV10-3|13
CAASIQENEKLFF
TGTGCCGCCTCAATCCAGGAGAATGAAAAACTGTTTTTT
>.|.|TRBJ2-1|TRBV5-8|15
CASSLGVSEYNEQFF
TGTGCCAGCAGCTTGGGGGTGTCGGAATACAATGAGCAGTTCTTC
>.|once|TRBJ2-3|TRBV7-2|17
CASSLDSRPSPTDTQYF
TGTGCCAGCAGCTTAGATTCTCGGCCCTCCCCCACAGATACGCAGTATTTT
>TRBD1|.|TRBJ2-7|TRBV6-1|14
CASSETGGKGEQYF
TGTGCCAGCAGTGAAACAGGGGGCAAAGGGGAGCAGTACTTC
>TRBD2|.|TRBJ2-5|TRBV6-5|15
CASSLAGAYQETQYF
TGTGCCAGCAGTCTAGCGGGGGCGTACCAAGAGACCCAGTACTTC
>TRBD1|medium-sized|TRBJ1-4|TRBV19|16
CASSRPGTGQGEKLFF
TGTGCCAGTAGTCGTCCGGGAACGGGACAGGGCGAAAAACTGTTTTTT
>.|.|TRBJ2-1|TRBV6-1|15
CASSDGARAYNEQFF
TGTGCCAGCAGTGACGGGGCCAGGGCCTACAATGAGCAGTTCTTC
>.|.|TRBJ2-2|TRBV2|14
CASNPDRSTGELFF
TGTGCCAGCAACCCCGACAGGAGCACCGGGGAGCTGTTTTTT
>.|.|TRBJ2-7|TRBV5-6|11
CASSLSGQQYF
TGTGCCAGCAGCTTGTCTGGTCAACAGTACTTC
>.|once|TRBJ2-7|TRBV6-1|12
CASSEGLREQYF
TGTGCCAGCAGTGAGGGACTCAGAGAGCAGTACTTC
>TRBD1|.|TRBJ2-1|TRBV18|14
CASSPTGGYNEQFF
TGTGCCAGCTCACCGACAGGGGGCTACAATGAGCAGTTCTTC
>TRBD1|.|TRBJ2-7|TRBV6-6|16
CASSSHRGQGFYEQYF
TGTGCCAGCAGTTCCCACCGAGGACAGGGCTTCTACGAGCAGTACTTC
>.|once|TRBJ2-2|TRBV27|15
CASSLLTRNTGELFF
TGTGCCAGCAGTTTACTTACACGGAACACCGGGGAGCTGTTTTTT
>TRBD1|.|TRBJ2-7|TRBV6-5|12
CASRRQGYEQYF
TGTGCCAGCAGACGACAGGGTTACGAGCAGTACTTC
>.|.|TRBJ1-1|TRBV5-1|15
CASSLYRVGNTEAFF
TGCGCCAGCAGCTTATACAGGGTTGGGAACACTGAAGCTTTCTTT
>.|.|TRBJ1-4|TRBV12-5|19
CASGFLVQRQVVSNEKLFF
TGTGCTAGTGGTTTCCTTGTACAAAGACAGGTTGTATCTAATGAAAAACTGTTTTTT
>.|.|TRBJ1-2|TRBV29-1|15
CSVDTGGLLAYGYTF
TGCAGCGTTGATACGGGGGGCCTACTTGCCTATGGCTACACCTTC
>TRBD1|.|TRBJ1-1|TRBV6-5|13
CASRLTGAVEAFF
TGTGCCAGCAGACTGACAGGGGCTGTTGAAGCTTTCTTT
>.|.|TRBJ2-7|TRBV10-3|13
CATFGTESYEQYF
TGTGCCACCTTCGGGACCGAGTCCTACGAGCAGTACTTC
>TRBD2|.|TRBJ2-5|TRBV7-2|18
CASSLGGLAGGLQETQYF
TGTGCCAGCAGCTTAGGTGGACTAGCGGGGGGATTACAAGAGACCCAGTACTTC
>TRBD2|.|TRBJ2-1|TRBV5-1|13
CASSLGWGGSQFF
TGCGCCAGCAGCTTGGGATGGGGGGGGAGTCAGTTCTTC
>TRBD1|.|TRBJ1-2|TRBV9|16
CASSVAGTAANYGYTF
TGTGCCAGCAGCGTAGCCGGGACAGCAGCTAACTATGGCTACACCTTC
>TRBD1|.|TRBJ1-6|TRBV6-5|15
CASSYSGQGDSPLHF
TGTGCCAGCAGTTACTCGGGACAGGGCGATTCACCCCTCCACTTT
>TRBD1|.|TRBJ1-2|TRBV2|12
CATFQGADGYTF
TGTGCCACGTTTCAGGGGGCAGATGGCTACACCTTC
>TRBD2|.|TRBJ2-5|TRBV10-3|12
CAIAGGLETQYF
TGTGCCATCGCGGGGGGTCTGGAGACCCAGTACTTC
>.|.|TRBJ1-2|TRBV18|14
CASSPEGGNYGYTF
TGTGCCAGCTCACCGGAAGGGGGGAACTATGGCTACACCTTC
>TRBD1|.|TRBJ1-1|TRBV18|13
CASSQGARTEAFF
TGTGCCAGCTCCCAGGGGGCGCGGACTGAAGCTTTCTTT
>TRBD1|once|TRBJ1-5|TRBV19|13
CASTNRGNQPQHF
TGTGCCAGTACTAACAGGGGTAATCAGCCCCAGCATTTT
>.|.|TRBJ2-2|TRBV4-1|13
CASSLLSTGELFF
TGCGCCAGCAGCCTCCTATCTACCGGGGAGCTGTTTTTT
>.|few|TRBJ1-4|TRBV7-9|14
CASSRAVTNEKLFF
TGTGCCAGCAGCCGGGCGGTCACTAATGAAAAACTGTTTTTT
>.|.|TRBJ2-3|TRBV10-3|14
CAISDYPSTDTQYF
TGTGCCATCAGTGACTACCCTAGCACAGATACGCAGTATTTT
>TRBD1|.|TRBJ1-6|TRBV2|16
CASSWGDPRQGSPLHF
TGTGCCAGCAGCTGGGGGGATCCTCGACAGGGTTCACCCCTCCACTTT
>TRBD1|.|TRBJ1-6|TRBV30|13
CAWSGDRGSPLHF
TGTGCCTGGAGTGGCGACAGGGGTTCACCCCTCCACTTT
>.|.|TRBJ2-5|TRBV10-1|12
CASSEDQETQYF
TGCGCCAGCAGTGAGGACCAAGAGACCCAGTACTTC